The present TCR beta chain was sequenced within a study of beta chain features in type 1 diabetes. The CDR3 length is 16 residues. Germline V gene data show CDR1 as SNHLY and CDR2 as FYNNEI. V was trimmed by 11 bases and J by 0 bases, leaving 17 bases between them. Since all of the isolated RNA was reverse transcribed, expressed TCRB transcripts were what got sequenced. Assay: immunoSEQ multiplex PCR; the TCRdb copy retains only in-frame clones and omits some. Among about 620,000 clones listed, around 15% were seen once. This sequence was found in a man between 18 and 29 years old in good health. The sequenced sample was naive CD4+ T cells from blood. The rearrangement uses TRBV2 and TRBJ1-6; possible D gene TRBD1, 6 bases. CDR3 nucleotide sequence: TGTGCCTCGAGGGGGACCCCGAGCTCCTATAATTCACCCCTCCACTTT. It is translated as CASRGTPSSYNSPLHF.